Below are 12 T cell receptor beta chains sequenced from a single sample in a study of Ad26.COV2.S vaccination and SARS-CoV-2 variants. The method was immunoSEQ multiplex PCR; TCRdb's version includes in-frame clones alone and lacks a portion of them. The sample lists some 240,000 clones, roughly 85% occurring once. Specified treatment: approximately 18 received Ad26.COV2.S at low or high dose, single or two shots; 5 received placebo; per-sample allocation not given. Each sample was drawn 63 days after the first injection (of vaccine or placebo). Source: peripheral blood, taken in a trial of Ad26.COV2.S vaccine versus placebo. These receptors came from a person between 18 and 60 years old who received the Ad26.COV2.S COVID-19 vaccine or a placebo.

This chain joins TRBV3-1 (or the pseudogene TRBV3-2) and TRBJ2-1, with 10 bases matching TRBD2. The CDR3 runs 18 residues. The V gene end was trimmed by 1 base and the J gene end by 4 bases; junction bases not matched to a gene: 10. Germline V lookup: CDR1 LGHDT, CDR2 YNNKEL (reference sequence). CDR3 loop: CASSQVNPSGGFYNEQFF. In DNA form, the CDR3 reads TGTGCCAGCAGCCAAGTAAATCCTAGCGGGGGATTTTACAATGAGCAGTTCTTC.

The chain joins TRBV5-4 to TRBJ2-3; D is perhaps TRBD2 (5 bases). Trimming cost V 2 bases and J 3 bases, with 10 bases left between them. The CDR3 totals 14 residues. Germline V CDR1 and CDR2: SGHNT, YYREEE (reference sequence). The CDR3, as DNA: TGTGCCAGCAGCTTATACGGACTGACAGATACGCAGTATTTT. As protein: CASSLYGLTDTQYF.

This rearrangement joins TRBV4-2 to TRBJ2-6, with no clear D. Between the trimmed V and J ends, which lost 0 bases and 0 bases, there was a span of 9 bases. CDR3 length equals 17 residues. Germline CDR1 LGHNA, CDR2 YNFKEQ. The CDR3 region is CASSQERVGSGANVLTF. CDR3 nucleotides: TGTGCCAGCAGCCAAGAGAGAGTGGGCTCTGGGGCCAACGTCCTGACTTTC.

The chain links TRBV11-2 to TRBJ2-1, with a possible D match to TRBD2 (7 bases). CDR3 size: 17 residues. The V end lost 4 bases, the J end lost 4 bases, and 20 bases lay between the germline ends. Per the germline V gene, CDR1 is SGHAT and CDR2 is FQNNGV. The CDR3 DNA reads as TGTGCCAGCAGCTCCCCACCCGGGGGGCTTGCTTACAATGAGCAGTTCTTC. Residues: CASSSPPGGLAYNEQFF.

The J gene is TRBJ2-2, the V gene TRBV11-2; D unclear. Germline V gene data show CDR1 as SGHAT and CDR2 as FQNNGV. The CDR3 runs 14 residues. The V gene lost 5 bases and the J gene lost 6 bases, with 13 bases spanning the gap. Here the CDR3 reads CASSGSKVAGELFF. For the CDR3, the DNA is TGTGCCAGCAGCGGCTCGAAGGTGGCCGGGGAGCTGTTTTTT.

There are a few counts of this clone. The chain employs TRBV10-2 and TRBJ2-1, with a possible D match to TRBD2 (6 bases). Looked up from germline, CDR1 is WSHSY and CDR2 is SAAADI. Trimming shortened V by 3 bases and J by 2 bases, and 8 bases separated the two germline ends. The CDR3 is made up of 14 amino acids. The CDR3 loop is CASSEREPYNEQFF. CDR3 sequence (DNA): TGCGCCAGCAGTGAACGGGAGCCCTACAATGAGCAGTTCTTC.

The chain is built from TRBV5-1 and TRBJ2-7, with D possibly TRBD1 on 6 matching bases. Trimming shortened V by 2 bases and J by 0 bases, and 21 bases separated the two germline ends. CDR3 length: 18 residues. The germline gives CDR1 SGHRS, CDR2 YFSETQ. CDR3 loop: CASSLKTPTGQASYEQYF. In DNA form, the CDR3 reads TGCGCCAGCAGCTTAAAGACTCCGACAGGTCAAGCCTCCTACGAGCAGTACTTC.

The rearrangement links TRBV3-1 (or the pseudogene TRBV3-2) to TRBJ2-7, with 7 bases that match TRBD1. This CDR3 spans 13 amino acids. Losses at the gene ends were 8 bases for V and 5 bases for J; bases not matched to a gene: 9. Germline CDR1 reads LGHDT; CDR2 reads YNNKEL (reference sequence). CDR3 sequence: CASLIQGRHEQYF. The CDR3 DNA sequence: TGTGCCAGCTTAATACAGGGGAGACACGAGCAGTACTTC.

The J gene is TRBJ2-7, the V gene TRBV7-9; TRBD1 agrees at 7 bases. This CDR3 has 14 residues. V gave up 2 bases and J gave up 3 bases; unmatched junction bases: 4. The germline CDR1 and CDR2 sequences are SEHNR and FQNEAQ (reference sequence). In nucleotides, the CDR3 is TGTGCCAGCAGCTTATCGTCAGGGGGCTACGAGCAGTACTTC. Protein sequence: CASSLSSGGYEQYF.

This clone is a singleton in its sample. The V and J genes are TRBV2 and TRBJ1-2; no clear D gene. The CDR3 loop spans 14 amino acids. Germline V gives CDR1 SNHLY, CDR2 FYNNEI. Trimming cost V 6 bases and J 1 base, with 12 bases left between them. In DNA form, the CDR3 reads TGTGCCAGCAGAACCAGAATGAATAACTATGGCTACACCTTC. Translating it yields CASRTRMNNYGYTF.

The V and J genes are TRBV13 and TRBJ1-1; 8 positions match TRBD1. This CDR3 region has 14 residues. Per germline, CDR1 PRHDT and CDR2 FYEKMQ (reference sequence). Trimming cost V 0 bases and J 4 bases; bases outside gene matches: 1. The CDR3 reads CASSLGQGATEAFF. CDR3 nucleotides: TGTGCCAGCAGCTTAGGGCAGGGGGCCACTGAAGCTTTCTTT.

The J gene is TRBJ1-2, the V gene TRBV11-3, with a possible D match to TRBD1 (6 bases). V was clipped by 0 bases and J by 4 bases, with 15 bases between them. The CDR3 loop spans 16 amino acids. The germline gives CDR1 SGHNT, CDR2 YENEEA. The CDR3 DNA sequence: TGTGCCAGCAGCTTAGATCACAGGGCCGACGGCTATGGCTACACCTTC. It yields the protein CASSLDHRADGYGYTF.